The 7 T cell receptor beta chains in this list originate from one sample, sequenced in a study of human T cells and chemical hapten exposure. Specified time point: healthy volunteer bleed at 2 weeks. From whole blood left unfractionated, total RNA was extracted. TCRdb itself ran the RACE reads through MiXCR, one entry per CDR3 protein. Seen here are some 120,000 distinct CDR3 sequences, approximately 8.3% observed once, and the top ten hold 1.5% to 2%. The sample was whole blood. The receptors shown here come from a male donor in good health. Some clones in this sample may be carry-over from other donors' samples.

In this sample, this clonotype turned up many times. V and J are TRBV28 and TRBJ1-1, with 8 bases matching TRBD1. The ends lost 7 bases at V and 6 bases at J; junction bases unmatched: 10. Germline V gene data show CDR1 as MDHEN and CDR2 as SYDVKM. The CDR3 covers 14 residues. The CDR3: CASTGDRGPPEAFF. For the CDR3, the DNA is TGTGCCAGCACCGGTGACAGGGGCCCACCTGAAGCTTTCTTT.

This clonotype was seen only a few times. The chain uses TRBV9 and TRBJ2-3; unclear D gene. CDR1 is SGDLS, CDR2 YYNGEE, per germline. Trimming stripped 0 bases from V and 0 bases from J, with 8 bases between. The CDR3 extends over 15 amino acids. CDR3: CASSVGSYSTDTQYF. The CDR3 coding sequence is TGTGCCAGCAGCGTAGGGTCATATAGCACAGATACGCAGTATTTT.

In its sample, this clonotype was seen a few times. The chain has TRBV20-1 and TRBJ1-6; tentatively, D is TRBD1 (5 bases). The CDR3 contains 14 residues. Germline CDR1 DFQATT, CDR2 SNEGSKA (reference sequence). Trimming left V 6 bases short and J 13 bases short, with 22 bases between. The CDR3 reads CSAKPGTESRPLHF. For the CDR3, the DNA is TGCAGTGCGAAACCCGGGACCGAAAGTCGGCCCCTCCACTTT.

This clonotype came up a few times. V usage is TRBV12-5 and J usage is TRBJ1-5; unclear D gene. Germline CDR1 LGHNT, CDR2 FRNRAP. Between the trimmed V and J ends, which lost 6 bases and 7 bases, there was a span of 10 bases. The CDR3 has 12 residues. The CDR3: CASGGIEQPQHF. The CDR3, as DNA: TGTGCTAGTGGCGGTATAGAACAGCCCCAGCATTTT.

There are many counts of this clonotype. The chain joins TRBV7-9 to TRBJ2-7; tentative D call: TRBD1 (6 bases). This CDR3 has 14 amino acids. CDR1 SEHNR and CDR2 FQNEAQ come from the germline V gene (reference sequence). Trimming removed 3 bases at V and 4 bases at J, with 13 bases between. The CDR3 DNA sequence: TGTGCCAGCAGCTTCAGGGACAAGCAATACGAGCAGTACTTC. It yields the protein CASSFRDKQYEQYF.

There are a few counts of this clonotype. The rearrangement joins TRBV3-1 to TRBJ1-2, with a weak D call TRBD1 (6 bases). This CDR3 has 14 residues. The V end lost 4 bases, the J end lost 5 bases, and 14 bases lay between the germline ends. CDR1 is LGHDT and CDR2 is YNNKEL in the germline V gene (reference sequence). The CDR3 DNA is TGTGCCAGCAGCCGGCTACAGGGAGAATATGGCTACACCTTC. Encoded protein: CASSRLQGEYGYTF.

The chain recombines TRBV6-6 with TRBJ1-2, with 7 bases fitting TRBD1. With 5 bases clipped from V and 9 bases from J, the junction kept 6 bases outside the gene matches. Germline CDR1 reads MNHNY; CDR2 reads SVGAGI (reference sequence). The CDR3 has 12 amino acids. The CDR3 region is CASSERTGRYTF. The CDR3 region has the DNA TGTGCCAGCAGTGAAAGGACAGGCCGCTACACCTTC.